Sequencing of this T cell receptor (beta chain) was carried out in a study of blood T cell repertoires in COVID-19. About the research overall: T cells, B-cell-depleted T cells, or PBMCs provided the cDNA or gDNA that served as material.

Only in-frame clones appear in the TCRdb table, and some are missing; sequencing was by immunoSEQ multiplex PCR. The top ten clones hold roughly 2.9% of a sample with 280,000 or so clones, nearly 90% of them seen once. Trimming took off 5 bases at V and 0 bases at J, with 7 bases between the two ends. CDR1 and CDR2 (germline): SEHNR, FQNEAQ (reference sequence). The CDR3 consists of 13 residues. This receptor was taken from a woman aged 50 to 60 who had been exposed to COVID-19. Source material: PBMCs or T cells enriched from blood (not recorded which). The chain links TRBV7-9 to TRBJ1-1; D is unresolved. The CDR3 reads CASSPSLNTEAFF. DNA for the CDR3: TGTGCCAGCAGCCCTTCTCTGAACACTGAAGCTTTCTTT. The full variable domain, rest sourced from reference TRBV7-9 and TRBJ1-1, is DTGVSQNPRHKITKRGQNVTFRCDPISEHNRLYWYRQTLGQGPEFLTYFQNEAQLEKSRLLSDRFSAERPKGSFSTLEIQRTEQGDSAMYLCASSPSLNTEAFFGQGTRLTVV.